This TCR beta chain was profiled in a study of cytomegalovirus exposure and HLA in healthy donors. Germline-derived CDR1 and CDR2 are SQVTM and ANQGSEA. Trimming took off 6 bases at V and 4 bases at J, with 13 bases between the two ends. This CDR3 comprises 13 residues. Primers for the PCR totalled 60 Vbeta and 13 Jbeta. The data were produced by immunoSEQ multiplex PCR, yet TCRdb's version contains in-frame clones alone and is incomplete. This sample has a few hundred thousand clones, with approximately 82% found just once. V is TRBV29-1 and J is TRBJ1-3, with D uncertain. Input material: PBMCs. The receptor's source is a woman in her sixties in good health and CMV-seropositive. The CDR3 nucleotides are TGCAGCGTGGCGGCGGAATTCGGAAACACCATATATTTT. It codes for CSVAAEFGNTIYF.